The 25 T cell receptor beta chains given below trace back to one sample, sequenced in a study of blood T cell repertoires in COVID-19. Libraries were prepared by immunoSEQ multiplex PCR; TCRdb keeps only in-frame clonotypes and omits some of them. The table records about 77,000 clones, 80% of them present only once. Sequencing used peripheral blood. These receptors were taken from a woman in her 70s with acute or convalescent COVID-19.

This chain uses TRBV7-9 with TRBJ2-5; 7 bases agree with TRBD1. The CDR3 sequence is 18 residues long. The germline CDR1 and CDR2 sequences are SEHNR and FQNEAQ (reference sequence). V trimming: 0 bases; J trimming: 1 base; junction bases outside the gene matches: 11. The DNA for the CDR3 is TGTGCCAGCAGCTTAGCAATTACGGGACAGCGATTCCAAGAGACCCAGTACTTC. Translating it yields CASSLAITGQRFQETQYF. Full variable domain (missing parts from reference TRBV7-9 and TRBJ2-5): DTGVSQNPRHKITKRGQNVTFRCDPISEHNRLYWYRQTLGQGPEFLTYFQNEAQLEKSRLLSDRFSAERPKGSFSTLEIQRTEQGDSAMYLCASSLAITGQRFQETQYFGPGTRLLVL.

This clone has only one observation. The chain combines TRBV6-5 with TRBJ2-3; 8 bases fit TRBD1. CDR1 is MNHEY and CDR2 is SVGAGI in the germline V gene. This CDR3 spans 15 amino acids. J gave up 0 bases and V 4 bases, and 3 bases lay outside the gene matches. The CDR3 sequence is CASSLQGGSTDTQYF. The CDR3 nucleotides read TGTGCCAGCAGTTTACAGGGGGGAAGCACAGATACGCAGTATTTT.

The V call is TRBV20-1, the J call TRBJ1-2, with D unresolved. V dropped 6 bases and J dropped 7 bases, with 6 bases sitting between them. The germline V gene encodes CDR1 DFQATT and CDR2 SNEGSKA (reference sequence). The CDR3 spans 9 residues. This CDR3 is CSAGLGYTF. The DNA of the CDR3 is TGCAGTGCCGGACTTGGCTACACCTTC.

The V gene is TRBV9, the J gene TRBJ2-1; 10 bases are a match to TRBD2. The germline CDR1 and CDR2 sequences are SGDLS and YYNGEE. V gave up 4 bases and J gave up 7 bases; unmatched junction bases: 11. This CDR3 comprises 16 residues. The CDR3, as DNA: TGTGCCAGCAGCTCCAGAGCGGGGGGGCTGATGAATGAGCAGTTCTTC. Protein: CASSSRAGGLMNEQFF.

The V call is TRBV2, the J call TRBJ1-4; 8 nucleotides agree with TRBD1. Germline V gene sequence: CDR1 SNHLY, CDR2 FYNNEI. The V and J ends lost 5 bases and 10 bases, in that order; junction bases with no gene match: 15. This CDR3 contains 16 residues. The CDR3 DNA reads TGTGCCAGCAGTAAACAGGACAGGGTGGCCCCGGGAAAACTGTTTTTT. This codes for CASSKQDRVAPGKLFF.

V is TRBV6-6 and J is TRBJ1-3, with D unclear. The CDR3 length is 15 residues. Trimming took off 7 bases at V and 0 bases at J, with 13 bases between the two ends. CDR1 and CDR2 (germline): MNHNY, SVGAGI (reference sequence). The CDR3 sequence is CASNSGYGSGNTIYF. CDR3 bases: TGTGCCAGCAATTCGGGGTATGGCTCTGGAAACACCATATATTTT.

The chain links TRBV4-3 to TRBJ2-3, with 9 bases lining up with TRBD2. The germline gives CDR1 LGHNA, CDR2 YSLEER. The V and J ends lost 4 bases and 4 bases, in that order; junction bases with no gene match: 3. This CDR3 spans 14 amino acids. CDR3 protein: CASSRGGAADTQYF. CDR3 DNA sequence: TGCGCCAGCAGCCGCGGGGGGGCTGCAGATACGCAGTATTTT.

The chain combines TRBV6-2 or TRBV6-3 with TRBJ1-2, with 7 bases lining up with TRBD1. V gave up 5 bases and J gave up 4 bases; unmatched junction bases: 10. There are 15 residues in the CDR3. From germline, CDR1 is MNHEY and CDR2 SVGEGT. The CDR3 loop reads CASSRDSHSFYGYTF. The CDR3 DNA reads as TGTGCCAGCAGTCGGGACAGCCATTCTTTCTATGGCTACACCTTC.

As DNA, the CDR3 is TGTGCCACCAGTGCTCCGACCGGGACAGGGGACTGGGACACTGAAGCTTTCTTT. This gives the protein CATSAPTGTGDWDTEAFF. V is TRBV24-1 and J is TRBJ1-1; 10 bases line up with TRBD1. Trimming took 5 bases from V and 3 from J; bases not matched to a gene: 14. CDR3 length equals 18 residues. The germline V gene has CDR1 KGHDR and CDR2 SFDVKD.

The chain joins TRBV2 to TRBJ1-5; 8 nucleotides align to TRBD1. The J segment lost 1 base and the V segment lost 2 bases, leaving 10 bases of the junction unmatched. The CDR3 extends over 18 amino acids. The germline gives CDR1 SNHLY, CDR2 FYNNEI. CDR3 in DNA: TGTGCCAGCAGTGAAAACAGGGGGAGGAAATCAAGCAATCAGCCCCAGCATTTT. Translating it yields CASSENRGRKSSNQPQHF.

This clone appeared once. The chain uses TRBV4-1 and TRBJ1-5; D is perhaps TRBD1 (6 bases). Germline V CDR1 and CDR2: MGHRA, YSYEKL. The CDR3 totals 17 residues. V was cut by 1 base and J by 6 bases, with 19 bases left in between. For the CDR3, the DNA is TGCGCCAGCAGCCAAGGATTGACTACAGGGTTCGCTCAGCCCCAGCATTTT. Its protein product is CASSQGLTTGFAQPQHF.

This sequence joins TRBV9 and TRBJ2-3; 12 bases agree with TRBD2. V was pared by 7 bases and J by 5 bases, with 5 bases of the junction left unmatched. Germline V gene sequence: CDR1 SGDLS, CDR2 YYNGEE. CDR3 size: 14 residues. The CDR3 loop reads CASASGGALDTQYF. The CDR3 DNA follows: TGTGCCAGCGCTAGCGGGGGGGCCTTAGATACGCAGTATTTT.

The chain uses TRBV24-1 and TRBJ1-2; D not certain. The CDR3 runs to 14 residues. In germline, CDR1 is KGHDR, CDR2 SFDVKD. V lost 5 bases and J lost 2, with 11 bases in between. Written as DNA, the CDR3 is TGTGCCACCAGTGCCGAGACATTAAACTATGGCTACACCTTC. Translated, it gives CATSAETLNYGYTF.

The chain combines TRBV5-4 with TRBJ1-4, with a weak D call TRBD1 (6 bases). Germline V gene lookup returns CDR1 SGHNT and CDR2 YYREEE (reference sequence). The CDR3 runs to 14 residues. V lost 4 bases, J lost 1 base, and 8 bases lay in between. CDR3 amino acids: CASSPDRTNEKLFF. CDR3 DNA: TGTGCCAGCAGCCCGGACAGAACTAATGAAAAACTGTTTTTT.

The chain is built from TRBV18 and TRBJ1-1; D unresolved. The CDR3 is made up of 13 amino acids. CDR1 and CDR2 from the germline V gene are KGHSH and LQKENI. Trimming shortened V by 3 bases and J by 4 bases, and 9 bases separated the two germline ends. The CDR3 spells CASSPGSTTEAFF. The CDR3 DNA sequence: TGTGCCAGCTCACCCGGGTCTACCACTGAAGCTTTCTTT.

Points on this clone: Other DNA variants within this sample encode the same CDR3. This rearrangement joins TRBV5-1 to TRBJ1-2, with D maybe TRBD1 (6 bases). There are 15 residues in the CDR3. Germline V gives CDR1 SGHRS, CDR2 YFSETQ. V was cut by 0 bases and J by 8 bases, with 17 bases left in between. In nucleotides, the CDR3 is TGCGCCAGCAGCTTGGACAGGGCCCAAGCGGGAGGCTACACCTTC. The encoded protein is CASSLDRAQAGGYTF.

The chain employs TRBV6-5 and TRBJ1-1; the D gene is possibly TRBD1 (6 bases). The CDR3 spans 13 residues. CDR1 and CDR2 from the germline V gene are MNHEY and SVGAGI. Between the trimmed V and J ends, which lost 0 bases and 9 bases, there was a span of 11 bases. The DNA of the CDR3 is TGTGCCAGCAGTTACTCCGAGGGGACAAAAGCTTTCTTT. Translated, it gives CASSYSEGTKAFF.

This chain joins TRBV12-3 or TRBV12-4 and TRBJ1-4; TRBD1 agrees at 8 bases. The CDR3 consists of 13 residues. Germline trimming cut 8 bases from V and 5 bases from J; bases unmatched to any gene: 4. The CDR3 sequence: CASQGAVNEKLFF. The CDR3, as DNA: TGTGCCAGCCAGGGGGCAGTAAATGAAAAACTGTTTTTT.

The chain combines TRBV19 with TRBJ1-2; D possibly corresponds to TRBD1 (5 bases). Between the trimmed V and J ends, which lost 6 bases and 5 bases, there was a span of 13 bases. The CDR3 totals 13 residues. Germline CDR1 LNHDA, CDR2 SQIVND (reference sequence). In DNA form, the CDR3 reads TGTGCCAGTAGGGGGCTCGCGGAATATGGCTACACCTTC. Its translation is CASRGLAEYGYTF.

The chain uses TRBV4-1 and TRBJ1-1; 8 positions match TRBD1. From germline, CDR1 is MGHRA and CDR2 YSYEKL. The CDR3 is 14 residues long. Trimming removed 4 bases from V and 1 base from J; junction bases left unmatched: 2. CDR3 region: CASSLGQENTEAFF. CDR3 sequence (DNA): TGCGCCAGCAGCCTGGGACAGGAGAACACTGAAGCTTTCTTT.

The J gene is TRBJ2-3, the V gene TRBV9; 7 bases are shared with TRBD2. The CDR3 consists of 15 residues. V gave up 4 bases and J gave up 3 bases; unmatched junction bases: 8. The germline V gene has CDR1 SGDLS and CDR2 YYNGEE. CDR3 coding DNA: TGTGCCAGCAGCTCGGGGGGAGGGTTTACAGATACGCAGTATTTT. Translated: CASSSGGGFTDTQYF.

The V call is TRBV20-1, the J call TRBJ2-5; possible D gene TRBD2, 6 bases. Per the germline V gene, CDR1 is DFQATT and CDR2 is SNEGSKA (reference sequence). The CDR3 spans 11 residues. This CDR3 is CSIRLVETQYF. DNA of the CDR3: TGCAGCATCAGACTAGTTGAGACCCAGTACTTC.

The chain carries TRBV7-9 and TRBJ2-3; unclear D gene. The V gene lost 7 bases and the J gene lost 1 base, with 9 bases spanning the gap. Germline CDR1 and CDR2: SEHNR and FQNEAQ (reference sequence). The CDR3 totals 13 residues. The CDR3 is CASTPEGTDTQYF. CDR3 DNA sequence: TGTGCCAGCACCCCTGAGGGCACAGATACGCAGTATTTT.

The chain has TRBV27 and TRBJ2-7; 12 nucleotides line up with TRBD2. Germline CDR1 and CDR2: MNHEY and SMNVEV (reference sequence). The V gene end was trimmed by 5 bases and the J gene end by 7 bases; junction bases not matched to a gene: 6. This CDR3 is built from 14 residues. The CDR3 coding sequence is TGTGCCAGCAGTGCTAGCGGGGGGGCGGGGGAGCAGTACTTC. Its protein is CASSASGGAGEQYF.

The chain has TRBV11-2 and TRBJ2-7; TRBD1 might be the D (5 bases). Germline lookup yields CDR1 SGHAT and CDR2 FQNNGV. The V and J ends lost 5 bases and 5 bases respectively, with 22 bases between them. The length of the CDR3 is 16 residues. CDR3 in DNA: TGTGCCAGCAGCCCAGGATATAGGGGATCGGTGAACGAGCAGTACTTC. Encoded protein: CASSPGYRGSVNEQYF. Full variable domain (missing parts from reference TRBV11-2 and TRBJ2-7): EAGVAQSPRYKIIEKRQSVAFWCNPISGHATLYWYQQILGQGPKLLIQFQNNGVVDDSQLPKDRFSAERLKGVDSTLKIQPAKLEDSAVYLCASSPGYRGSVNEQYFGPGTRLTVT.